Here is one T cell receptor beta chain with its context. The antigen is not known. The data originate from a study of T-cell reconstitution after alpha-beta-depleted transplantation in children. The CDR3 sequence is 17 residues long. Trimming took 2 bases from V and 1 from J; bases not matched to a gene: 5. Germline loops: CDR1 PRHDT, CDR2 FYEKMQ (reference sequence). The library targeted TCRbeta and was prepared with unique molecular identifiers. Each CDR3 protein gets one entry after TCRdb re-called the PCR reads with MiXCR. The sample gives approximately 500,000 distinct CDR3 sequences, about 10% of which show up once; 2% to 2.5% is in the top ten. General observations from the study: About two months after transplant, alpha-beta T cells reportedly came from several hundred expanded graft clones. The authors attributed T-cell counts and diversity one year after transplant mostly to newly produced T cells. At day 60, the high TCRbeta diversity found in some patients originated from recipient T cells and thymic progenitors that had survived.

The J gene is TRBJ2-5, the V gene TRBV13, with 12 bases matching TRBD2. The TCR was taken from a child under 10 years old with inherited bone marrow failure, due to receive a stem cell transplant. Sample: PBMCs, taken before TCRalphabeta/CD19-depleted stem cell transplant. The CDR3 coding sequence is TGTGCCAGCAGCTTATGGGGGACTAGCGGGCCCCAAGAGACCCAGTACTTC. Residues: CASSLWGTSGPQETQYF.